The 14 T cell receptor beta chains below all came from one sample that was sequenced in a study of blood T cell repertoires in COVID-19. Using immunoSEQ multiplex PCR, the repertoire was profiled, and TCRdb retains in-frame clones only, with some absent. The sample consists of roughly 150,000 clones, 70% to 90% of them appearing once. Sequencing was done on a sample of PBMCs or T cells enriched from blood (not recorded which). The receptors were sampled from a man over 45 who had recovered from COVID-19.

This clone has only one observation. This chain joins TRBV5-1 and TRBJ1-3; 12 nucleotides agree with TRBD1. With 5 bases clipped from V and 8 bases from J, the junction kept 5 bases outside the gene matches. Germline V gene sequence: CDR1 SGHRS, CDR2 YFSETQ. This CDR3 comprises 14 residues. As DNA, the CDR3 is TGCGCCAGCAGGTCGGGACAGGGGGCCGACACCATATATTTT. Its translation is CASRSGQGADTIYF.

The chain employs TRBV2 and TRBJ1-2; maybe TRBD1 (5 bases). Germline lookup yields CDR1 SNHLY and CDR2 FYNNEI. This CDR3 spans 14 amino acids. V was clipped by 10 bases and J by 4 bases, with 19 bases between them. CDR3 bases: TGTGCCAAAAGTCTGACAGACTCGTCCTATGGCTACACCTTC. Translation: CAKSLTDSSYGYTF.

Here the CDR3 reads CASSSSIWNNSPLHF. In nucleotides, the CDR3 is TGTGCCAGCAGTTCTAGTATTTGGAATAATTCACCCCTCCACTTT. V gene TRBV6-6 combines with J gene TRBJ1-6, with D unresolved. Germline V gene data show CDR1 as MNHNY and CDR2 as SVGAGI (reference sequence). The CDR3 is made up of 15 amino acids. V was cut by 4 bases and J by 5 bases, with 12 bases left in between.

The chain combines TRBV6-2 or TRBV6-3 with TRBJ2-2; TRBD2 is a possible D gene (6 bases). V lost 6 bases and J lost 4, with 15 bases in between. This CDR3 comprises 15 residues. In germline, CDR1 is MNHEY, CDR2 SVGEGT. CDR3 sequence (DNA): TGTGCCAGCAGCCCATGGGGGGAAGGCACCGGGGAGCTGTTTTTT. Translated: CASSPWGEGTGELFF.

The chain links TRBV2 to TRBJ2-5; possibly TRBD2 for D (5 bases). V lost 1 base to trimming and J lost 7 bases, with 10 bases between them. Germline CDR1 and CDR2: SNHLY and FYNNEI. The CDR3 is made up of 13 amino acids. CDR3 amino acids: CASSEVGSGTQYF. CDR3 nucleotides: TGTGCCAGCAGTGAAGTAGGGAGTGGGACCCAGTACTTC.

Notes on this clone: One end of the junction does not line up with germline, which may come from a read error. The chain recombines TRBV28 with TRBJ2-1; D might be TRBD2 (5 bases). The CDR3 runs to 12 residues. CDR1 is MDHEN, CDR2 SYDVKM, per germline. The CDR3 DNA follows: TGTGCCAGCAGTTTTCTAAGATTTGGAGGTCTCTTC. This translates into CASSFLRFGGLF.

V is TRBV19 and J is TRBJ1-5, with D possibly TRBD1 on 5 matching bases. The germline V and J ends were trimmed by 4 bases and 7 bases, with 11 bases remaining between them. The CDR3 loop spans 13 amino acids. Germline loops: CDR1 LNHDA, CDR2 SQIVND (reference sequence). The CDR3 region has the DNA TGTGCCAGTAGTAAGGGGCTGCTGCAGCCCCAGCATTTT. This gives the protein CASSKGLLQPQHF.

V gene TRBV28 combines with J gene TRBJ2-5; 7 bases map to TRBD1. The ends lost 2 bases at V and 10 bases at J; junction bases unmatched: 13. CDR3 length equals 15 residues. Germline V CDR1 and CDR2: MDHEN, SYDVKM. The CDR3 reads CASSLKGQTTFSQYF. The CDR3 DNA sequence: TGTGCCAGCAGTTTAAAGGGACAGACCACCTTTAGCCAGTACTTC.

The chain has TRBV19 and TRBJ1-3; 9 nucleotides line up with TRBD1. CDR1 LNHDA and CDR2 SQIVND come from the germline V gene (reference sequence). J was trimmed by 0 bases and V by 2 bases; bases with no gene match: 5. CDR3 length: 17 residues. CDR3: CASSISTGGNSGNTIYF. Written as DNA, the CDR3 is TGTGCCAGTAGTATATCGACAGGGGGGAACTCTGGAAACACCATATATTTT.

This sequence joins TRBV5-1 and TRBJ1-1, with 7 bases aligning to TRBD1. CDR3 length: 15 residues. V was clipped by 0 bases and J by 3 bases; unmatched bases: 5. Germline CDR1 reads SGHRS; CDR2 reads YFSETQ. CDR3: CASSLDPDRYTEAFF. The CDR3 bases are TGCGCCAGCAGCTTGGATCCGGACAGGTACACTGAAGCTTTCTTT.

The table lists this clone with a count of one. In the same sample, other DNA sequences code for this CDR3. The rearrangement joins TRBV5-1 to TRBJ2-5; TRBD2 matches 11 bases. The CDR3 sequence is 14 residues long. V was pared by 1 base and J by 5 bases, with 1 base of the junction left unmatched. Germline V gene data show CDR1 as SGHRS and CDR2 as YFSETQ. CDR3 DNA sequence: TGCGCCAGCAGCTTGTTAGCGGGAGGGGAGACCCAGTACTTC. Its translation: CASSLLAGGETQYF.

This clone was detected once. The chain has TRBV7-3 and TRBJ2-3, with D unresolved. CDR1 SGHTA and CDR2 FQGTGA come from the germline V gene. V was shortened by 2 bases and J by 2 bases, with 11 bases between the two germline ends. The CDR3 sequence is 15 residues long. CDR3 sequence: CASSLVGSYTDTQYF. For the CDR3, the DNA is TGTGCCAGCAGCTTAGTGGGCTCCTACACAGATACGCAGTATTTT. Supplemented by reference TRBV7-3 and TRBJ2-3, the full variable domain reads GAGVSQTPSNKVTEKGKYVELRCDPISGHTALYWYRQSLGQGPEFLIYFQGTGAADDSGLPNDRFFAVRPEGSVSTLKIQRTERGDSAVYLCASSLVGSYTDTQYFGPGTRLTVL.

DNA of the CDR3: TGTGCCAGTGGAAGAGGGATCGATGGCTACACCTTC. Encoded protein: CASGRGIDGYTF. The chain links TRBV5-4 to TRBJ1-2, with unresolved D. V was pared by 8 bases and J by 6 bases, with 14 bases between. The CDR3 runs to 12 residues. Germline loops: CDR1 SGHNT, CDR2 YYREEE (reference sequence).

V is TRBV2 and J is TRBJ1-5, with 8 positions matching TRBD1. The ends lost 6 bases at V and 2 bases at J; junction bases unmatched: 9. This CDR3 has 16 residues. Germline V CDR1 and CDR2: SNHLY, FYNNEI. CDR3 sequence reads: CASRSTTGGGNQPQHF. CDR3 DNA sequence: TGTGCCAGCAGATCAACCACAGGGGGAGGCAATCAGCCCCAGCATTTT.